This T cell receptor (beta chain) was sequenced during a study of radiation and T cells in renal cell carcinoma. About the research overall: Nephrectomy followed 15 Gy stereotactic body radiation by 4 weeks. Study-wide findings and caveats: Pretreatment tumor biopsies were lacking, so baseline clonotypes are unknown. In blood, top tumor clones expanded by 2 weeks, shrinking by 4.

As concerns this clone: The target antigen is unknown.

CDR1 is KGHSH and CDR2 is LQKENI in the germline V gene. The CDR3 consists of 14 residues. The V gene end was trimmed by 2 bases and the J gene end by 5 bases; junction bases not matched to a gene: 3. Generated by immunoSEQ multiplex PCR, the TCRdb table keeps only in-frame clones and is missing some. The sample lists 110,000 to 150,000 clones; around nine tenths were seen once. Time point reported: baseline pretreatment blood. This sample's treatment: 15 Gy SBRT to primary tumor, nephrectomy 4 weeks later. The clonotype was recovered from a woman in her 50s with renal cell carcinoma. The V gene is TRBV18, the J gene TRBJ1-5; 7 bases map to TRBD1. This sample comprised blood, obtained from a patient whose treatment included radiotherapy and nephrectomy. The CDR3 sequence: CASSPEGGYQPQHF. The CDR3 DNA reads TGTGCCAGCTCACCAGAAGGGGGCTATCAGCCCCAGCATTTT.